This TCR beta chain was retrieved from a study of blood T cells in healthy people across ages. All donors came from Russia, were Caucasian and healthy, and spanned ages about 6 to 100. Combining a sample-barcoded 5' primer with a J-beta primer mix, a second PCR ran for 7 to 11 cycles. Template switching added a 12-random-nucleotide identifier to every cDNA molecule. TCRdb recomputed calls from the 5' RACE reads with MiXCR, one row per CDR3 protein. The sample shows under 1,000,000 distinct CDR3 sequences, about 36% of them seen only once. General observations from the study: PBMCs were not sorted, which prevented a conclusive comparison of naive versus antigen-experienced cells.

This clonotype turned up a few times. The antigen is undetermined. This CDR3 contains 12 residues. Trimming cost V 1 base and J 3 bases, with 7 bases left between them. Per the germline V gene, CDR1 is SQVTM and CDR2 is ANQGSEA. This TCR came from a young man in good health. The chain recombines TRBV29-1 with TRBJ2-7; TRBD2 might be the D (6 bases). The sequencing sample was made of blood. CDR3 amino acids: CSVEAGDYEQYF. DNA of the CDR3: TGCAGCGTTGAAGCGGGGGACTACGAGCAGTACTTC.